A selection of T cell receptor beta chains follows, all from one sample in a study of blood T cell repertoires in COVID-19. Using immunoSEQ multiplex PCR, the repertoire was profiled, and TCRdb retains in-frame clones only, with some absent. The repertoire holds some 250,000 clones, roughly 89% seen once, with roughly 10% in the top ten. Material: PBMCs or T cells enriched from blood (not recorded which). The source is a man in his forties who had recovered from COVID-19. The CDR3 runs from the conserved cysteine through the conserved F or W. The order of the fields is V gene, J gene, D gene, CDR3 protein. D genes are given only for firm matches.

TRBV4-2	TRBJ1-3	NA	CASSQETGNSGNTIYF
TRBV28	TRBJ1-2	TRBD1	CASTYPSQGARGYTF
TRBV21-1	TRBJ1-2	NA	CASSNGRANPFGYTF
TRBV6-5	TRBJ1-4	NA	CASSSGGVGEKLFF
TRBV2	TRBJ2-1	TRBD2	CASSPTSGAYNEQFF
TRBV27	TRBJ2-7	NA	CASRPGASYEQYF
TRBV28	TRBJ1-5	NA	CASSLRQNHQPQHF
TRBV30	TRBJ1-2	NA	CAWSVRGGRSPWNGYTF
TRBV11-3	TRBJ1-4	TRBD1	CASSQTGLTNEKLFF
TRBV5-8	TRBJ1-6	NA	CASSPGGGMDSPLHF
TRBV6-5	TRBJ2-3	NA	CASSYSRGGTDTQYF
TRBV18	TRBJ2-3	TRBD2	CASSPRLAGGRQDTQYF
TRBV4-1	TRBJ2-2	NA	CASSQAGGELFF
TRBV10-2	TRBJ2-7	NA	CASSEMSYEQYF
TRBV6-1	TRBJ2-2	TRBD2	CASSGGLAGGDTGELFF
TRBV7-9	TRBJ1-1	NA	CASSLIAGHQNTEAFF
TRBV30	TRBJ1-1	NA	CAWNGETEAFF
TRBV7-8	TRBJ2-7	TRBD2	CASSRLAGTTYEQYF
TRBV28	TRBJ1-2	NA	CASSSRDRYHYGYTF
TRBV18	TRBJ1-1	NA	CASSPPGGGGPTEAFF
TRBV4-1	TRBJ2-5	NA	CASSQVLLRGEETQYF